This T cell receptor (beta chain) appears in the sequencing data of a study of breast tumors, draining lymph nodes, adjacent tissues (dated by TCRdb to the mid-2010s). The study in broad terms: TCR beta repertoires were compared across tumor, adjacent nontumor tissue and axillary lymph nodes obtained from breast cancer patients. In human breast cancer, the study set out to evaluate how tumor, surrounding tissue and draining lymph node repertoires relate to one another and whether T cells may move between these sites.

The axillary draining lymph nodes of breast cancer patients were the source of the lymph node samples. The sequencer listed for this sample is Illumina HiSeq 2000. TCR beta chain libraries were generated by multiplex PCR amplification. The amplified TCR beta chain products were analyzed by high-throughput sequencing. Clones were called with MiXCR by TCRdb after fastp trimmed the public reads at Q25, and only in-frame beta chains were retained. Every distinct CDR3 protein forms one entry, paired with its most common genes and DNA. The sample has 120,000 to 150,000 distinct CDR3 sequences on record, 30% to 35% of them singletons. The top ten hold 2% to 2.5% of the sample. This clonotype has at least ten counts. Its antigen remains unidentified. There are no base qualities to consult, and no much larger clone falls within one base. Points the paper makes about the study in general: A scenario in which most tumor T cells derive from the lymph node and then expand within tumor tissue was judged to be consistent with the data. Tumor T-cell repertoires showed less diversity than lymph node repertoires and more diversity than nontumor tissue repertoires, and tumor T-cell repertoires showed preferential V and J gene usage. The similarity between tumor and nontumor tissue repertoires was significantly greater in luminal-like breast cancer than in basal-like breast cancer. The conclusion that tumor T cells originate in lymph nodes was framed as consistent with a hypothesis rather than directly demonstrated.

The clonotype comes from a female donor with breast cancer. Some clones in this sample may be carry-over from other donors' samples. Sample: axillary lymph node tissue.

CDR3 region: CASSSHNRSPETQYF. The DNA sequence reads TGTGCCAGCAGTTCCCACAACCGATCCCCAGAGACCCAGTACTTC. The rearranged chain carries TRBV28 and TRBJ2-5, with the D gene not confidently named. From the germline V gene, CDR1 is MDHEN and CDR2 is SYDVKM. Inclusive of the bounding cysteine and phenylalanine, the CDR3 is 15 residues long. Solely the CDR3 DNA is kept, with 45 bases framed from the first base. Trimming at the junction amounts to 4 bases on V and 4 bases on J, and the germline ends lie 16 bases apart.